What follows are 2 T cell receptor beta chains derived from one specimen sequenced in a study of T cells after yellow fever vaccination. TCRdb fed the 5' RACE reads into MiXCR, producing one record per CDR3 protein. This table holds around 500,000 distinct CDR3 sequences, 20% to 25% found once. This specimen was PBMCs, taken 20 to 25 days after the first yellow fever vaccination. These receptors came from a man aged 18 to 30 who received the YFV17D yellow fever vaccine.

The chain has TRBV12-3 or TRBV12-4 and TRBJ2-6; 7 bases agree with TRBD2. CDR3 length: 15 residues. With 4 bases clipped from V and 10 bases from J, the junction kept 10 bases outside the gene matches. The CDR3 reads CASSSERDKKNVLTF. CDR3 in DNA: TGTGCCAGCAGTTCTGAGCGGGATAAGAAAAACGTCCTGACTTTC.

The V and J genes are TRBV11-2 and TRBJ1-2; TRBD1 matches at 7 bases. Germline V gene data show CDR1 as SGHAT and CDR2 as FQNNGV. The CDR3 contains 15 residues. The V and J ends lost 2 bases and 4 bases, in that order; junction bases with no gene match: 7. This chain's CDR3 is CASSLSDSGGYGYTF. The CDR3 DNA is TGTGCCAGCAGCTTATCGGATTCAGGGGGCTATGGCTACACCTTC.